The clone carrying this T cell receptor beta chain was detected once. Its specificity is unknown. The data were taken from a study of cytomegalovirus exposure and HLA in healthy donors. Study results and caveats: High sensitivity and specificity were reportedly achieved when the classifier diagnosed cytomegalovirus status. What a later analysis showed was that several of the most significant clusters appeared linked to common viral pathogens. Later analysis placed DRB1 highest and HLA-C lowest in TCR association rates, which differed by HLA locus.

V was clipped by 3 bases and J by 3 bases, with 12 bases between them. CDR3 length: 15 amino acids. Germline CDR1 reads SEHNR; CDR2 reads FQNEAQ (reference sequence). The PCR employed 60 Vbeta primers together with 13 Jbeta primers. Method: immunoSEQ multiplex PCR; TCRdb's copy keeps in-frame clones and lacks some. The table has 130,000 to 150,000 clones, roughly 80% seen once. Sequenced material: PBMCs. This chain uses TRBV7-9 with TRBJ2-4; D is possibly TRBD2 (6 bases). This receptor was identified in a woman between 25 and 40 years old in good health and CMV-seronegative. The CDR3 DNA sequence: TGTGCCAGCAGCTTCCTGTTGCGGGACAAAAACATTCAGTACTTC. Translated: CASSFLLRDKNIQYF. The full variable domain, in which reference TRBV7-9 and TRBJ2-4 provide the parts outside the CDR3, is DTGVSQNPRHKITKRGQNVTFRCDPISEHNRLYWYRQTLGQGPEFLTYFQNEAQLEKSRLLSDRFSAERPKGSFSTLEIQRTEQGDSAMYLCASSFLLRDKNIQYFGAGTRLSVL.